Below, one T cell receptor (beta chain) is given with its context. Its antigen remains unknown. This sample was included in a study of T cell responses to AZD1222 COVID-19 vaccine. Here immunoSEQ multiplex PCR was the method, and the copy in TCRdb shows in-frame clones only, minus some. The sample shows about 150,000 clones, about 92% of them seen only once. Findings of the study overall: Only a handful of people who got AZD1222 tested seropositive at baseline.

CDR3 length: 15 residues. Losses at the gene ends were 5 bases for V and 5 bases for J; bases not matched to a gene: 8. Germline V gives CDR1 MNHEY, CDR2 SVGEGT. Sample: peripheral blood, taken on day 0 of AZD1222 vaccination. The clonotype comes from an adult in good health. The rearrangement joins TRBV6-2 or TRBV6-3 to TRBJ1-1, with 10 bases that match TRBD1. The CDR3 nucleotides read TGTGCCAGCAGTGGCCGACAGGGGGCGATTACTGAAGCTTTCTTT. Translating gives CASSGRQGAITEAFF.